These T cell receptor beta chains were read from a single sample in a study of PD-L1 blockade in urothelial cancer. Repertoires were generated with immunoSEQ multiplex PCR, while TCRdb's copy carries only in-frame clones and drops some. Of roughly 120,000 clones listed, approximately 90% are singletons. The specimen was PBMCs, collected around atezolizumab (anti-PD-L1) treatment. These receptors were collected from a man in his 60s with urothelial cancer. Each CDR3 is given with its conserved first and last residue. A D gene is named only where the DNA matches it firmly. Clone sizes are given selectively: once, few, many, or a class where the clone is expanded.

J,size,D,V,CDR3,DNA
TRBJ2-3,-,TRBD1,TRBV19,CASSQGADTQYF,TGTGCCAGTAGTCAGGGGGCAGATACGCAGTATTTT
TRBJ2-5,-,TRBD1,TRBV14,CASSQRGQGQETQYF,TGTGCCAGCAGCCAAAGGGGGCAGGGCCAAGAGACCCAGTACTTC
TRBJ2-3,-,-,TRBV4-1,CASSQDSYRVADTQYF,TGCGCCAGCAGCCAAGATTCCTACAGGGTGGCAGATACGCAGTATTTT
TRBJ2-5,-,TRBD1,TRBV4-2,CASSPKDREETQYF,TGTGCCAGCAGCCCCAAAGACAGGGAAGAGACCCAGTACTTC
TRBJ2-1,-,-,TRBV28,CATRRGEQFF,TGTGCCACCCGGAGGGGTGAGCAGTTCTTC
TRBJ2-3,-,TRBD2,TRBV7-8,CASSPRTSGGHRTDTQYF,TGTGCCAGCAGCCCGCGGACTAGCGGGGGCCACCGCACAGATACGCAGTATTTT
TRBJ1-1,-,-,TRBV5-6,CASSFGGQTEAFF,TGTGCCAGCAGCTTCGGGGGGCAGACTGAAGCTTTCTTT
TRBJ1-3,-,-,TRBV4-3,CASSQETGSSGNTIYF,TGCGCCAGCAGCCAAGAAACAGGGTCCTCTGGAAACACCATATATTTT
TRBJ2-3,few,TRBD2,TRBV5-1,CASSTGTSVSDTQYF,TGCGCCAGCTCTACCGGGACTAGCGTCTCAGATACGCAGTATTTT
TRBJ2-3,-,-,TRBV7-2,CASSSSRDSLWTDTQYF,TGTGCCAGCAGCTCGAGCAGGGACTCCCTATGGACAGATACGCAGTATTTT
TRBJ1-2,-,TRBD1,TRBV6-1,CASAGTGVSYGYTF,TGTGCCAGCGCTGGGACAGGGGTTTCCTATGGCTACACCTTC
TRBJ1-2,-,-,TRBV5-6,CASSSSGVRKDYGYTF,TGTGCCAGCAGCTCCTCCGGGGTCCGGAAGGACTATGGCTACACCTTC
TRBJ1-1,once,TRBD1,TRBV7-8,CASSLRQGGVTHTEAFF,TGTGCCAGCAGCTTAAGACAGGGTGGGGTAACACACACTGAAGCTTTCTTT
TRBJ2-2,once,-,TRBV5-4,CASRNPEGVSGELFF,TGTGCCAGCAGGAACCCAGAGGGGGTGAGCGGGGAGCTGTTTTTT
TRBJ2-3,-,-,TRBV5-1,CASSLDNSAADTQYF,TGCGCCAGCAGCTTGGACAACTCCGCGGCAGATACGCAGTATTTT
TRBJ1-5,-,-,TRBV10-2,CASSESGGSNQPQHF,TGCGCCAGCAGTGAGTCGGGAGGGAGCAATCAGCCCCAGCATTTT
TRBJ1-1,-,-,TRBV28,CASSLLAGVSTEAFF,TGTGCCAGCAGTTTATTGGCAGGGGTATCGACTGAAGCTTTCTTT
TRBJ1-1,few,-,TRBV10-2,CASSQDTMNTEAFF,TGCGCCAGCAGCCAGGACACAATGAACACTGAAGCTTTCTTT
TRBJ1-5,-,TRBD1,TRBV19,CASSIAAGGHQPQHF,TGTGCCAGTAGTATAGCGGCAGGGGGGCATCAGCCCCAGCATTTT
TRBJ2-5,-,-,TRBV19,CASSSRGETQYF,TGTGCCAGTAGTTCCAGGGGAGAGACCCAGTACTTC
TRBJ2-1,-,TRBD2,TRBV7-6,CASSFISGRGANEQFF,TGTGCCAGCAGCTTTATTAGCGGGAGAGGGGCCAATGAGCAGTTCTTC
TRBJ1-1,-,-,TRBV5-4,CASSFAGGTEAFF,TGTGCCAGCAGCTTTGCCGGCGGGACTGAAGCTTTCTTT
TRBJ2-7,-,-,TRBV5-1,CASTDSPQRGEQYF,TGCGCCAGCACCGACAGTCCTCAAAGGGGAGAGCAGTACTTC
TRBJ1-2,-,TRBD1,TRBV28,CASSDPSRPGTEGYTF,TGTGCCAGCAGTGACCCCAGCCGTCCCGGGACAGAAGGCTACACCTTC
TRBJ1-5,-,-,TRBV7-2,CASSLVAVSNQPQHF,TGTGCCAGCAGCTTAGTTGCGGTTTCCAATCAGCCCCAGCATTTT
TRBJ2-7,-,-,TRBV15,CATSRESTYEQYF,TGTGCCACCAGCAGAGAGAGCACCTACGAGCAGTACTTC
TRBJ2-3,-,-,TRBV27,CASKHPETDTQYF,TGTGCCAGCAAGCACCCGGAGACAGATACGCAGTATTTT